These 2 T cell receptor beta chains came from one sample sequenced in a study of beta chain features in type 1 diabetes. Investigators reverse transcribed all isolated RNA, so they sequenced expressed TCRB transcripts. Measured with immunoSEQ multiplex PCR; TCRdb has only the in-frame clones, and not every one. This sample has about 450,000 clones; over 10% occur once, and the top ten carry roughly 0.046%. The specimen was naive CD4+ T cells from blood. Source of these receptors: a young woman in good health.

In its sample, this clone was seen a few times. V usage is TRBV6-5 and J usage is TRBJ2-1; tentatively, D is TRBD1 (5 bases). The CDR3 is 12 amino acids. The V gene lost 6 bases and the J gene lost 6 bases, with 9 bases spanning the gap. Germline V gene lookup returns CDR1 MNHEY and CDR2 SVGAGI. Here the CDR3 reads CASSAGSNEQFF. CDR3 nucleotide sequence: TGTGCCAGCAGCGCAGGGTCCAATGAGCAGTTCTTC.

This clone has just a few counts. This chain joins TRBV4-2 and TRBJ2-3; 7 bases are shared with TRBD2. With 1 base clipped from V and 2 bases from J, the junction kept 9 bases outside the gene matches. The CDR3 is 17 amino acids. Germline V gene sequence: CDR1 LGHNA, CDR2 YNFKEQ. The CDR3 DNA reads TGTGCCAGCAGCCAAGGCGGGCGGGGGACGTACACAGATACGCAGTATTTT. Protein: CASSQGGRGTYTDTQYF.